This T cell receptor beta chain stems from a study of T cell repertoires in cytomegalovirus infection. Germline trimming cut 3 bases from V and 9 bases from J; bases unmatched to any gene: 9. The germline gives CDR1 SGHVS, CDR2 FNYEAQ. The CDR3 contains 14 residues. Each CDR3 protein gets one entry after TCRdb re-called the reads with MiXCR. The profile shows 55,000 to 70,000 distinct CDR3 sequences, about 33% of them singletons. There are a few counts of this clonotype. The antigen is not known. The sample was PBMCs, sequenced either directly or after in vitro stimulation (not recorded which). The chain carries TRBV7-6 and TRBJ2-7; 9 bases are shared with TRBD2. The sequence was collected from a human donor in good health (CMV status not recorded). Some clones in this sample may be carry-over from other donors' samples. Written as DNA, the CDR3 is TGTGCCAGCAGCTTTACTAGCGGGCGGGATAGGCAGTACTTC. Its translation: CASSFTSGRDRQYF.